This TCR beta chain was recorded in a study of cytomegalovirus exposure and HLA in healthy donors (dated by TCRdb to 2017 to 2019). Some background on the complete study: An earlier analysis of several hundred of the donors reported roughly 270 Gb of sequence data and approximately 110 million unique TCR beta sequences from some 180 million T cells. In a later analysis, previously published TCR beta repertoires from 550 to 750 donors were re-analyzed and high-resolution HLA genotyping was added so that TCR occurrence patterns could be studied. The study was designed to test whether signatures of past pathogen exposure could be identified by cataloging public T cell receptors. Of the roughly 400 genotyped donors, roughly 80% were placed in the genetic ancestry cluster associated with self-reported Caucasian donors. All discovery cohort repertoires had been generated using a single sequencing platform. Class I and class II HLA loci were covered by the typing at four-digit resolution. Among some 410 genotyped donors of the cohort, an average of approximately 230,000 unique TCR beta nucleotide sequences were sequenced per donor, around 20% of them non-productive. In addition to the first cohort of roughly 670 subjects, a separate validation cohort of 120 different subjects was used. To predict cytomegalovirus infection status, the study brought together high-throughput TCR immunosequencing, statistical association of individual TCRs with disease status, and machine learning. An earlier analysis of some 600 of the donors applied high-throughput TCR beta sequencing to assess whether each TCR beta V gene segment acted as functional or pseudogenic. Typing coverage differed by locus: A, B, C, DRB1 and DQB1 were typed in roughly 620-640 donors, DQA1 in around 500, DPA1 in some 600, and DPB1 in 472. An early release that covered about 640 HLA-typed donors contained around 330 gigabases of sequencing data and around 85 million unique TCR sequences. A later genetic analysis used genome-wide SNP genotypes for about three fifths of the 666 donors, treating that subset as a discovery cohort. A few DR-DQ haplotypes were treated as single units for association and clustering because of strong linkage in the cohort. Using immunosequencing, the study profiled T cell repertoires from about 620 subjects and related those repertoires to cytomegalovirus serostatus. Alongside the repertoire data, information on donor age, sex, ethnicity and CMV serostatus was compiled. Rather than drawing on any new phenotypic data, the later analysis identified candidate immune exposures from TCR beta sequences and the way those sequences occurred across donors.

On this clone itself: This clone's antigen is unknown. Base-call qualities are not available, and no considerably larger clone is one nucleotide away.

The library was made by the immunoSEQ multiplex PCR assay. A mixture of 60 forward primers for TCR Vbeta segments and 13 reverse primers for TCR Jbeta segments was used in the multiplex PCR. Amplification of the CDR3 region of rearranged TCR beta genes was performed with a multiplex PCR assay on genomic DNA. On the Illumina HiSeq System, the amplified TCR beta libraries were sequenced as 87-base-pair reads. The original methods were these. A later analysis counted tens of millions of unique TCR beta chains across the 650 to 800 repertoires, and 10 million to 12 million of these chains were shared by at least two donors. Raw reads were error-corrected and collapsed into unique sequences with a nearest-neighbor algorithm that merged closely related sequences to remove PCR and sequencing errors. Alignment of CDR3 sequences to IMGT reference sequences was used to assign V, D and J gene segments. For a sequence to be retained, a match of at least six nucleotides was required to both a V gene segment and a J gene segment. Rearrangements were called productive when the CDR3 lacked stop codons and stayed in frame with V and J; all others were non-productive. Following IMGT convention, CDR3 was defined as the stretch from the second conserved V-encoded cysteine to the conserved J-encoded phenylalanine. The earlier analysis of 450 to 750 of the donors excluded any sequence lacking an unambiguous match to a single V gene segment. An earlier analysis of 450 to 650 of the donors called V segments functional above 56.7% productive rearrangements and segregating when the between-donor standard deviation exceeded 5%. A statistical classification framework was built to diagnose cytomegalovirus status from the catalog of TCR beta chain sequences. A later analysis assigned V and J genes by comparing TCR nucleotide sequences with IMGT/GENE-DB human TR gene sequences. A later analysis assigned CDR3 sequences and most-parsimonious VDJ recombination scenarios with the TCRdist pipeline. In a later analysis, each TCR beta chain was defined by its CDR3 amino acid sequence together with its V-gene family, and reads lacking a unique V-gene family were excluded. In a later analysis, a few hundred highly shared, low-generation-probability nucleotide sequences were removed to address suspected cross-contamination and a sequencing artifact. A later analysis calculated a clonal expansion index for each public chain from normalized within-repertoire ranks of inferred template counts. Generation probabilities in a later analysis came from a VDJ recombination model fitted to out-of-frame rearrangements, and those results were checked against IGoR. In a later analysis, hypergeometric tests were used to score TCR-TCR, TCR-HLA and TCR-CMV co-occurrence, with a repertoire-size bias correction applied to TCR pairs. False discovery rates were estimated in a later analysis by permuting HLA or CMV assignments 20 times. In a later analysis, co-occurring TCRs were grouped using DBSCAN, and TCRdist sequence similarity was added for clustering within HLA-allele-positive subsets. Co-occurrence clustering excluded repertoires with fewer than 30,000 or more than 120,000 public chains, plus five with anomalous nucleotide sharing. TCRdb took over this immuneACCESS table, retaining in-frame rearrangements with V and J assigned. Such tables are incomplete; in checked studies, under half of the missing clones stem from an unresolved V gene, and the remainder is unexplained. V and J calls and clone size follow that table, whereas D and trimming were derived from the DNA. The sample table records over 130,000 clones; about 84% of these occur just once. Over 2% of the sample lies in the top ten.

The cohort consisted of hundreds of healthy bone marrow donors. At the time of sampling, every cohort member was nominally healthy, though immune exposures that went unrecorded were likely present. The donor was CMV seronegative and was included in the group of about 400 seronegative cohort members. Each donor provided a peripheral blood sample, and peripheral blood mononuclear cells were used for TCR beta sequencing. The Qiagen DNeasy Blood Extraction Kit was used to extract genomic DNA from the blood cell samples. Findings and caveats that apply to the study as a whole: Correlated functional status among segregating V segments might reflect linkage disequilibrium, but an unknown experimental factor could not be ruled out. In both the original and validation cohorts, the classifier was reported to diagnose cytomegalovirus status with high specificity and sensitivity. The study gave a list of 150 to 200 TCR beta chains associated with cytomegalovirus. The 87-base-pair reads could not distinguish some IMGT-functional V segments, including TRBV6-2 and TRBV6-3, so those segments were excluded. Broadly in line with IMGT annotations, most TCR beta V segments showed up in productive rearrangements about 87% or about 30% of the time in an earlier analysis of around 600 of the donors. A later analysis associated 16,951 TCR beta sequences with specific HLA alleles at a false discovery rate of 0.05. When HLA alleles, especially DR and DQ, strongly co-occurred, TCR associations were difficult to assign to individual alleles. A further reported finding was that TCR beta sequences accurately predicted the HLA-A and HLA-B alleles for most subjects in the first cohort. For the cohort, immune exposure information was limited to CMV serostatus. In this cohort, only TCR beta chains were sequenced, and detectable features were limited by the absence of alpha or paired-chain data. According to a later analysis, parvovirus B19, influenza, CMV and Epstein-Barr virus appeared linked to several top co-occurrence clusters. Compared with the approximately 670-donor mean, donors in an Asian-associated ancestry cluster had fewer N-insertions in productive TCRs, according to a later genetic analysis. In a later analysis, HLA-associated TCR beta chains showed more clonal expansion and lower generation probabilities than non-associated chains that were equally common. Roughly uniform sequencing depth across donors was assumed in presence/absence analyses, although this assumption may not hold. A group of highly shared sequence variants was considered likely to be a technical artifact of the sequencing pipeline. The authors suggested that the approach could potentially be extended to other disease states and immunological phenotypes. A few of the identified cytomegalovirus-associated TCR beta chains were confirmed in vitro to be specific for cytomegalovirus antigens. In a later analysis, the rate of TCR association differed among HLA loci, with DRB1 alleles having the most associated TCRs and HLA-C alleles having the fewest. Around 16 rarely observed V segments, including chromosome 9 orphons, were excluded from the earlier analysis of several hundred of the donors because counts were too low. In a later genetic analysis, a missense DCLRE1C variant was associated with V-gene and J-gene trimming of TCR beta chains, and the association was replicated in an independent cohort. Across donors, most TCR sequences were observed very rarely, whereas some public TCRs were present in many individuals. According to a later analysis, most CMV-associated TCR beta chains appeared to be HLA-restricted, and the HLA associations seemed to be driven largely by CMV exposure. Because HLA typing was missing for some donors at each locus, association tests included only the typed subset.

The cysteine opens and the phenylalanine closes a CDR3 of 14 amino acids. Just CDR3 DNA is preserved here, 42 bases in frame from base 1. V loses 0 bases of germline sequence and J loses 7 bases, and the interval between the two ends is 10 bases. The germline V gene provides CDR1 SGHRS and CDR2 YFSETQ. In this chain, TRBV5-1 is recombined with TRBJ1-4; a weak D assignment points to TRBD1 (6 bases agree). The receptor's source is a man aged 50 to 60 in good health and CMV-seronegative. Sequencing used PBMCs. The nucleotide sequence is TGCGCCAGCAGCTTGGGGACAGAAAGTGAAAAACTGTTTTTT. It encodes CASSLGTESEKLFF.